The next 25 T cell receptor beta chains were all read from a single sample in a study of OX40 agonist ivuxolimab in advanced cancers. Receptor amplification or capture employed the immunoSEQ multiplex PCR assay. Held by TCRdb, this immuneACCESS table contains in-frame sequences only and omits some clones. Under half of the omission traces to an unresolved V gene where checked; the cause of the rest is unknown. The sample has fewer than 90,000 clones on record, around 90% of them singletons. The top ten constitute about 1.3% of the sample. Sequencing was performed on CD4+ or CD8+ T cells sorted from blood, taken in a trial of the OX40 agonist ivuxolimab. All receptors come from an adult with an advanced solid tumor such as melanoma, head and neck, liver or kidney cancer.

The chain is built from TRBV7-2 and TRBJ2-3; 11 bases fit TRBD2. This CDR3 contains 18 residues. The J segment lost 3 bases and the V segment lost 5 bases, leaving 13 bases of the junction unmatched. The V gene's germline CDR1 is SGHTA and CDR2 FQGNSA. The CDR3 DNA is TGTGCCAGCAGCCGTCGGGGACTAGCGGAGTTGGTAACAGATACGCAGTATTTT. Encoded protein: CASSRRGLAELVTDTQYF.

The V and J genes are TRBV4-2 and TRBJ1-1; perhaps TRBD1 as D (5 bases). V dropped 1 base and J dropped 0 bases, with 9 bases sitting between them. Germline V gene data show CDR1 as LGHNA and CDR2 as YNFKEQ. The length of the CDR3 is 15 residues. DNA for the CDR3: TGTGCCAGCAGCCAAGTCAGGGCGGTGAACACTGAAGCTTTCTTT. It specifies CASSQVRAVNTEAFF.

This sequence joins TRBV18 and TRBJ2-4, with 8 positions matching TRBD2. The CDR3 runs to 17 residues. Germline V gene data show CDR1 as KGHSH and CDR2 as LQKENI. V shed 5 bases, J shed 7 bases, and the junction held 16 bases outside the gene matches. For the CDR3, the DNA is TGTGCCAGCTCATCAACGCTAGCGGGCGGGGGTAAGAACATTCAGTACTTC. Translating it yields CASSSTLAGGGKNIQYF.

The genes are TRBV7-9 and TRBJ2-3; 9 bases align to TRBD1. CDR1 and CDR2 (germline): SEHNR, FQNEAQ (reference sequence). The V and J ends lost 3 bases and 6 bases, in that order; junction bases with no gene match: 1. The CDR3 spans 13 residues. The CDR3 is CASSLGQGDTQYF. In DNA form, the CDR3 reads TGTGCCAGCAGCTTGGGACAGGGCGATACGCAGTATTTT. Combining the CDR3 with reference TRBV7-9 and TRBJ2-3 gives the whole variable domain DTGVSQNPRHKITKRGQNVTFRCDPISEHNRLYWYRQTLGQGPEFLTYFQNEAQLEKSRLLSDRFSAERPKGSFSTLEIQRTEQGDSAMYLCASSLGQGDTQYFGPGTRLTVL.

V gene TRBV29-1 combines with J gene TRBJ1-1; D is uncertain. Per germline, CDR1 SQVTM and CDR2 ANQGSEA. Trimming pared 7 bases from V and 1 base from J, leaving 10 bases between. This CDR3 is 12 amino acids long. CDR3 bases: TGCAGCGCCCAGACGGAGAACACTGAAGCTTTCTTT. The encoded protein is CSAQTENTEAFF.

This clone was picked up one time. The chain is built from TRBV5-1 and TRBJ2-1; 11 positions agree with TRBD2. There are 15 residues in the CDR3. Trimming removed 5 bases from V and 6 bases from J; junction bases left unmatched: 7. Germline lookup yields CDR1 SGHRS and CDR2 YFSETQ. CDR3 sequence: CASSRTSGGGNEQFF. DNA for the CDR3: TGCGCCAGCAGTCGAACTAGCGGGGGAGGCAATGAGCAGTTCTTC. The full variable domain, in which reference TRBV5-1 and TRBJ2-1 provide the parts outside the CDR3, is KAGVTQTPRYLIKTRGQQVTLSCSPISGHRSVSWYQQTPGQGLQFLFEYFSETQRNKGNFPGRFSGRQFSNSRSEMNVSTLELGDSALYLCASSRTSGGGNEQFFGPGTRLTVL.

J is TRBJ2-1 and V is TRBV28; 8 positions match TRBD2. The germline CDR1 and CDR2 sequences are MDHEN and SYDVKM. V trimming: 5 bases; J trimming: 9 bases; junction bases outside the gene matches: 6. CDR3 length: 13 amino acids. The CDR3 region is CASSPGGRSEQFF. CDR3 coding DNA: TGTGCCAGCAGTCCGGGGGGGCGAAGTGAGCAGTTCTTC.

The chain's CDR3 is CASSNLAGGPGWTDTQYF. The CDR3 region has the DNA TGTGCCAGCAGCAATTTAGCGGGGGGGCCGGGTTGGACAGATACGCAGTATTTT. This chain connects TRBV21-1 to TRBJ2-3; the D call of TRBD2 is as the table states it, not checked on the DNA. TRBV21-1 is recorded as a pseudogene. This CDR3 region has 18 residues.

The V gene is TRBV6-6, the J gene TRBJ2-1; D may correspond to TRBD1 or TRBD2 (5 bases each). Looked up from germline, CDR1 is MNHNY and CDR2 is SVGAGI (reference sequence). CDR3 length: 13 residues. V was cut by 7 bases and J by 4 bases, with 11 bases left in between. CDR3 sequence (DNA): TGTGCCAGCACCGGGACCACATACAATGAGCAGTTCTTC. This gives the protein CASTGTTYNEQFF.

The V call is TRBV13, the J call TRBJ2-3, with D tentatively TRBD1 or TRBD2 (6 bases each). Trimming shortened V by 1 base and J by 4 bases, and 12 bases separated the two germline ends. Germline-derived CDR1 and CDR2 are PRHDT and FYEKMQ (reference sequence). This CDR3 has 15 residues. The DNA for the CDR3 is TGTGCCAGCAGCTTAGCGGGAGAGGGGGCAGATACGCAGTATTTT. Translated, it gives CASSLAGEGADTQYF.

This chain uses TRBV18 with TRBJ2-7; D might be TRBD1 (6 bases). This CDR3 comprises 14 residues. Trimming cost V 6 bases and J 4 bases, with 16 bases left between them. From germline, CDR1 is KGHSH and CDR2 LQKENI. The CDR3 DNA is TGTGCCAGCTCCCCAGATCGGACAGCGTACGAGCAGTACTTC. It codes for CASSPDRTAYEQYF.

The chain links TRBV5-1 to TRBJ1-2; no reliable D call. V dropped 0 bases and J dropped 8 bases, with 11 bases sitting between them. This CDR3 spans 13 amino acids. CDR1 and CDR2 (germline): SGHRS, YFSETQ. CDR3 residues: CASSLAGVGGYTF. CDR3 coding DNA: TGCGCCAGCAGCTTGGCCGGGGTCGGAGGCTACACCTTC. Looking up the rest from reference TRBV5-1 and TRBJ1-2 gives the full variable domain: KAGVTQTPRYLIKTRGQQVTLSCSPISGHRSVSWYQQTPGQGLQFLFEYFSETQRNKGNFPGRFSGRQFSNSRSEMNVSTLELGDSALYLCASSLAGVGGYTFGSGTRLTVV.

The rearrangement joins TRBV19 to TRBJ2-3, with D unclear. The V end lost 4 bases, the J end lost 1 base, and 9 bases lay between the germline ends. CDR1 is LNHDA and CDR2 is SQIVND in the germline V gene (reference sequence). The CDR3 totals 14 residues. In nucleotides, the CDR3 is TGTGCCAGTAGTACGGAAGACGGCACAGATACGCAGTATTTT. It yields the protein CASSTEDGTDTQYF.

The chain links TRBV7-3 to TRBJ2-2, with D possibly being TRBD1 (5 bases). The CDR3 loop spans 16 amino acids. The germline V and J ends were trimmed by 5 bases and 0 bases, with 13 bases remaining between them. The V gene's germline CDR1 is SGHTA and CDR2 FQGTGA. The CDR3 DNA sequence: TGTGCCAGCAGCCAGGGCGGCACCTCGAACACCGGGGAGCTGTTTTTT. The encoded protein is CASSQGGTSNTGELFF. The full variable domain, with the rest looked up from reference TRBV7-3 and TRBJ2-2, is GAGVSQTPSNKVTEKGKYVELRCDPISGHTALYWYRQSLGQGPEFLIYFQGTGAADDSGLPNDRFFAVRPEGSVSTLKIQRTERGDSAVYLCASSQGGTSNTGELFFGEGSRLTVL.

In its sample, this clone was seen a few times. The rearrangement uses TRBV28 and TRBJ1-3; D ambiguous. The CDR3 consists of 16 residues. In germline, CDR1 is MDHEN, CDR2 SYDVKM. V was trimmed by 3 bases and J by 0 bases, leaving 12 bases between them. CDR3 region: CASSLFGRASGNTIYF. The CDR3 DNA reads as TGTGCCAGCAGTTTGTTCGGGCGGGCCTCTGGAAACACCATATATTTT. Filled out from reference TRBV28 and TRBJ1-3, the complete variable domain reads DVKVTQSSRYLVKRTGEKVFLECVQDMDHENMFWYRQDPGLGLRLIYFSYDVKMKEKGDIPEGYSVSREKKERFSLILESASTNQTSMYLCASSLFGRASGNTIYFGEGSWLTVV.

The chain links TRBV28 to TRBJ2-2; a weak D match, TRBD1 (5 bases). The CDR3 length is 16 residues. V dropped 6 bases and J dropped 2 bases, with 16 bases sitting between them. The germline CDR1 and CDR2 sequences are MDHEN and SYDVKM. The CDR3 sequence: CASRGPTALNTGELFF. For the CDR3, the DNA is TGTGCCAGCAGGGGCCCGACAGCCCTAAACACCGGGGAGCTGTTTTTT.

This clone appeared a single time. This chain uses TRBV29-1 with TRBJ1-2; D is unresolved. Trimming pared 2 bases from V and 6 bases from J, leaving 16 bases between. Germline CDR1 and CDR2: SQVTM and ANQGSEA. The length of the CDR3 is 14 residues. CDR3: CSVEWTFADDGYTF. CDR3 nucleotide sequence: TGCAGCGTTGAATGGACTTTTGCGGATGATGGCTACACCTTC.

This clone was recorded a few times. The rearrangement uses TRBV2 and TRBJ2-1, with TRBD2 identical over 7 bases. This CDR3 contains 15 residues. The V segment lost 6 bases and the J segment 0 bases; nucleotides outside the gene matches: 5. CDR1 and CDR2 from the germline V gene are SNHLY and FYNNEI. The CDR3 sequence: CASSPPSGSYNEQFF. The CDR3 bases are TGTGCCAGCAGCCCCCCTAGCGGCTCCTACAATGAGCAGTTCTTC.

CDR3 nucleotide sequence: TGTGCCATCAGTGAGGGGACAGGGGGATCGAACACTGAAGCTTTCTTT. Translation gives CAISEGTGGSNTEAFF. The chain carries TRBV10-3 and TRBJ1-1, with 11 bases aligning to TRBD1. After removal of 2 bases from V and 1 base from J, the junction contained 3 bases not matched to a gene. From germline, CDR1 is ENHRY and CDR2 SYGVKD. The CDR3 spans 16 residues.

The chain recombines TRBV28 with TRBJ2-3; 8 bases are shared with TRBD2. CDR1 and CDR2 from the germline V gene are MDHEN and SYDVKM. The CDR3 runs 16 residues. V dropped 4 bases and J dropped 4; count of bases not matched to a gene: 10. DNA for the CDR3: TGTGCCAGCAGTTCCCCTCGGGGGGGCGGGGCAGATACGCAGTATTTT. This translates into CASSSPRGGGADTQYF.

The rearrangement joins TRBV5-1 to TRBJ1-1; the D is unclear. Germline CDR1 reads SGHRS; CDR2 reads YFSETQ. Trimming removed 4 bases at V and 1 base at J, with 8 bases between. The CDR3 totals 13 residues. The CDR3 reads CASSVEWNTEAFF. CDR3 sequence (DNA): TGCGCCAGCAGCGTGGAGTGGAACACTGAAGCTTTCTTT.

CDR3 bases: TGCGCCAGCAACGAGGGGACTGGAAACACCATATATTTT. Its translation: CASNEGTGNTIYF. The chain joins TRBV10-1 to TRBJ1-3; tentatively, D is TRBD1 (5 bases). V lost 7 bases, J lost 2 bases, and 9 bases lay in between. The CDR3 loop spans 13 amino acids. Germline V gene lookup returns CDR1 WNHNN and CDR2 SYGVQD (reference sequence).

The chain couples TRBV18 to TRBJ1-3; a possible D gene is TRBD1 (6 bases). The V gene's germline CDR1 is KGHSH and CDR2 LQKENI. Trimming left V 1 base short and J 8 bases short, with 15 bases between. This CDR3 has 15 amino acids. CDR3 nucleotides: TGTGCCAGCTCACCACGTACCACAGGGCTGGACACCATATATTTT. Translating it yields CASSPRTTGLDTIYF. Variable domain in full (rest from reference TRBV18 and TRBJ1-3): NAGVMQNPRHLVRRRGQEARLRCSPMKGHSHVYWYRQLPEEGLKFMVYLQKENIIDESGMPKERFSAEFPKEGPSILRIQQVVRGDSAAYFCASSPRTTGLDTIYFGEGSWLTVV.

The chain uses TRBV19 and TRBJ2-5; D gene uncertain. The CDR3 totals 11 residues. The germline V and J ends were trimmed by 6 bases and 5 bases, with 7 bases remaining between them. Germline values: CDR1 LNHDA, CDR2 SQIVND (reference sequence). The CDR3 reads CASRSGETQYF. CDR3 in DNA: TGTGCCAGTAGATCGGGCGAGACCCAGTACTTC.

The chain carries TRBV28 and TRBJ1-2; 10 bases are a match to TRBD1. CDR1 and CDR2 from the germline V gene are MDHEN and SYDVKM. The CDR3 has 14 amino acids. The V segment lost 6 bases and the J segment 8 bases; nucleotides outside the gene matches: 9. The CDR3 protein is CASSLGQGTIGYTF. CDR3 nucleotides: TGTGCCAGCAGCCTGGGACAGGGGACAATCGGCTACACCTTC.